Below, 20 T cell receptor beta chains from the same sample are listed, as sequenced in a study of T cell repertoires in aging, cancer and after chemotherapy. Multiplex touch-down PCR with TRB-A/B primers amplified rearranged V-D-J TRB sequences. TCRdb itself ran the multiplex PCR reads through MiXCR, one entry per CDR3 protein. The table includes around 3,000 distinct CDR3 sequences, over 20% detected once. Amplification of TCR beta used genomic DNA extracted from peripheral blood. The sequenced sample was blood. These receptor sequences come from a human donor with a solid tumor.

This clonotype is categorized as medium-sized. The chain couples TRBV7-2 to TRBJ1-2; 8 bases are a match to TRBD1. This CDR3 has 13 amino acids. J was trimmed by 5 bases and V by 4 bases; bases with no gene match: 3. The germline V gene has CDR1 SGHTA and CDR2 FQGNSA. CDR3: CASSSDRGYGYTF. The CDR3 nucleotides are TGTGCCAGCAGCTCTGACAGGGGATATGGCTACACCTTC.

By proportion, this clonotype is medium-sized (0.01 to 0.1%). This chain uses TRBV7-9 with TRBJ1-1; 9 nucleotides align to TRBD1. The CDR3 runs to 16 residues. Germline V gene lookup returns CDR1 SEHNR and CDR2 FQNEAQ (reference sequence). J was trimmed by 1 base and V by 4 bases; bases with no gene match: 7. Here the CDR3 DNA reads TGTGCCAGCAGCTGGTACAGGGGGCTGGGGAACACTGAAGCTTTCTTT. Residues: CASSWYRGLGNTEAFF.

V gene TRBV12-3 or TRBV12-4 combines with J gene TRBJ2-3; D is possibly TRBD2 (6 bases). Trimming cost V 8 bases and J 2 bases, with 17 bases left between them. The CDR3 is 15 amino acids. For the CDR3, the DNA is TGTGCCAGCTGGATCGTGGGGGGAAACACAGATACGCAGTATTTT. Translating it yields CASWIVGGNTDTQYF.

With regard to this clonotype: This may be a read error: a much more frequent sequence differs by one nucleotide. The chain employs TRBV19 and TRBJ1-5, with 8 bases aligning to TRBD1. Unmatched junction bases numbered 6, after V lost 5 bases and J lost 12 bases. The CDR3 totals 12 residues. In germline, CDR1 is LNHDA, CDR2 SQIVND (reference sequence). CDR3 sequence reads: CASSPGGWLQHF. CDR3 sequence (DNA): TGTGCCAGTAGTCCAGGGGGCTGGCTCCAGCATTTT. Full variable domain (missing parts from reference TRBV19 and TRBJ1-5): DGGITQSPKYLFRKEGQNVTLSCEQNLNHDAMYWYRQDPGQGLRLIYYSQIVNDFQKGDIAEGYSVSREKKESFPLTVTSAQKNPTAFYLCASSPGGWLQHFGDGTRLSIL.

The chain links TRBV18 to TRBJ1-1; maybe TRBD1 (5 bases). The CDR3 is 12 residues long. The germline CDR1 and CDR2 sequences are KGHSH and LQKENI. The V end lost 4 bases, the J end lost 7 bases, and 10 bases lay between the germline ends. The CDR3 DNA follows: TGTGCCAGCTCACAAGGGCAGGGTGAAGCTTTCTTT. Its translation is CASSQGQGEAFF.

This clonotype is labeled large (0.1 to 1%). This chain joins TRBV7-2 and TRBJ2-5; 11 bases align to TRBD2. This CDR3 is built from 14 residues. With 5 bases clipped from V and 4 bases from J, the junction kept 3 bases outside the gene matches. The germline CDR1 and CDR2 sequences are SGHTA and FQGNSA. The CDR3 here is CASSPLAGVETQYF. The CDR3 region has the DNA TGTGCCAGCAGCCCACTAGCGGGGGTAGAGACCCAGTACTTC.

By frequency in the sample, this clonotype is medium-sized. This chain uses TRBV19 with TRBJ1-4, with no clear D. The CDR3 has 14 amino acids. Germline CDR1 is LNHDA and CDR2 is SQIVND (reference sequence). Trimming shortened V by 0 bases and J by 7 bases, and 9 bases separated the two germline ends. CDR3 sequence: CASSIDSGREKLFF. DNA of the CDR3: TGTGCCAGTAGTATAGATAGCGGTCGTGAAAAACTGTTTTTT. Supplemented by reference TRBV19 and TRBJ1-4, the full variable domain reads DGGITQSPKYLFRKEGQNVTLSCEQNLNHDAMYWYRQDPGQGLRLIYYSQIVNDFQKGDIAEGYSVSREKKESFPLTVTSAQKNPTAFYLCASSIDSGREKLFFGSGTQLSVL.

This clonotype has a handful of counts. The rearrangement uses TRBV12-3 or TRBV12-4 and TRBJ1-2; no firm D call. The germline V and J ends were trimmed by 0 bases and 7 bases, with 12 bases remaining between them. This CDR3 has 14 residues. In DNA, the CDR3 is TGTGCCAGCAGTTTAGCGACCGCGTTGGGTGGCTACACCTTC. Translated: CASSLATALGGYTF.

This clonotype has a handful of counts. The chain recombines TRBV5-4 with TRBJ1-2, with 7 bases identical to TRBD1. J was trimmed by 2 bases and V by 5 bases; bases with no gene match: 3. Germline-derived CDR1 and CDR2 are SGHNT and YYREEE (reference sequence). The CDR3 totals 13 residues. In DNA form, the CDR3 reads TGTGCCAGCAGTCAGGGACAGAACTATGGCTACACCTTC. Residues: CASSQGQNYGYTF.

This chain uses TRBV9 with TRBJ2-1; 10 nucleotides align to TRBD1. Trimming took 1 base from V and 6 from J; bases not matched to a gene: 7. Germline V CDR1 and CDR2: SGDLS, YYNGEE. The CDR3 runs to 16 residues. Written as DNA, the CDR3 is TGTGCCAGCAGCGTATTGGGGACAGGGGCGTCCAATGAGCAGTTCTTC. Translating gives CASSVLGTGASNEQFF.

This clonotype qualifies as medium-sized. The chain couples TRBV10-3 to TRBJ2-2; 8 positions agree with TRBD1. This CDR3 has 15 residues. CDR1 and CDR2 from the germline V gene are ENHRY and SYGVKD. Germline trimming cut 7 bases from V and 1 base from J; bases unmatched to any gene: 5. This CDR3 reads CAITPGQGNTGELFF. The CDR3 DNA is TGTGCCATCACCCCTGGACAGGGGAACACCGGGGAGCTGTTTTTT.

This clonotype has a handful of counts. The genes are TRBV4-3 and TRBJ2-2, with no clear D. CDR3 length: 15 amino acids. The V gene's germline CDR1 is LGHNA and CDR2 YSLEER. Trimming pared 0 bases from V and 6 bases from J, leaving 11 bases between. Written as DNA, the CDR3 is TGCGCCAGCAGCCAAGATTTAGGCGTCCCCGGGGAGCTGTTTTTT. Encoded protein: CASSQDLGVPGELFF.

This clonotype occurred a few times. J is TRBJ2-7 and V is TRBV15; TRBD1 matches at 7 bases. The CDR3 has 16 residues. Germline V gene sequence: CDR1 LNHNV, CDR2 YYDKDF (reference sequence). V shed 3 bases, J shed 6 bases, and the junction held 14 bases outside the gene matches. The CDR3 bases are TGTGCCACCAGCAGCGAAGACAGGGATGGTTCTTCCGAGCAGTACTTC. It encodes CATSSEDRDGSSEQYF.

The chain joins TRBV27 to TRBJ2-3, with TRBD2 matching over 15 bases. The CDR3 is 19 amino acids. V was clipped by 5 bases and J by 1 base; unmatched bases: 10. Per germline, CDR1 MNHEY and CDR2 SMNVEV (reference sequence). The CDR3 spells CASSRRTSGGDLGTDTQYF. The CDR3 region has the DNA TGTGCCAGCAGTAGACGGACTAGCGGGGGGGACCTAGGCACAGATACGCAGTATTTT.

By its share, this clonotype is large. This chain's CDR3 is CASSLETGRSPLHF. DNA for the CDR3: TGTGCCAGCAGCTTAGAGACGGGACGATCACCCCTCCACTTT. The V call is TRBV7-6, the J call TRBJ1-6; maybe TRBD1 (5 bases). CDR1 is SGHVS and CDR2 is FNYEAQ in the germline V gene. The CDR3 is 14 amino acids. V was cut by 1 base and J by 10 bases, with 11 bases left in between. Using reference TRBV7-6 and TRBJ1-6 for the parts outside the CDR3, the full variable domain is GAGVSQSPRYKVTKRGQDVALRCDPISGHVSLYWYRQALGQGPEFLTYFNYEAQQDKSGLPNDRFSAERPEGSISTLTIQRTEQRDSAMYRCASSLETGRSPLHFGNGTRLTVT.

In this sample, this clonotype is medium-sized. The chain couples TRBV5-6 to TRBJ1-1; unclear D gene. V was shortened by 2 bases and J by 1 base, with 15 bases between the two germline ends. In germline, CDR1 is SGHDT, CDR2 YYEEEE. The CDR3 is 16 residues long. The CDR3 protein is CASSFMSVGRNTEAFF. Here the CDR3 DNA reads TGTGCCAGCAGCTTCATGAGTGTAGGGAGGAACACTGAAGCTTTCTTT. The variable domain in full, completed from reference TRBV5-6 and TRBJ1-1, reads DAGVTQSPTHLIKTRGQQVTLRCSPKSGHDTVSWYQQALGQGPQFIFQYYEEEERQRGNFPDRFSGHQFPNYSSELNVNALLLGDSALYLCASSFMSVGRNTEAFFGQGTRLTVV.

This clonotype appeared once. The V and J genes are TRBV20-1 and TRBJ1-1; 8 nucleotides agree with TRBD1. There are 14 residues in the CDR3. V dropped 1 base and J dropped 5; count of bases not matched to a gene: 6. Germline V gene sequence: CDR1 DFQATT, CDR2 SNEGSKA (reference sequence). CDR3 in DNA: TGCAGTGCTAGAGCACAGGGGGAAGGAACTGAAGCTTTCTTT. Translating it yields CSARAQGEGTEAFF.

This clonotype was observed a single time. A read error is possible here, since a much larger clone lies one base away. The CDR3: CDSSLVGMWNYGYTF. As DNA, the CDR3 is TGTGACAGCAGCTTAGTAGGGATGTGGAACTATGGCTACACCTTC. The rearrangement uses TRBV7-2 and TRBJ1-2; D unresolved. Per germline, CDR1 SGHTA and CDR2 FQGNSA. The CDR3 is made up of 15 amino acids.

In this sample, this clonotype is medium-sized. CDR3 region: CASSSLNGGYSYEQYF. The CDR3 coding sequence is TGTGCCAGCAGCTCCTTGAACGGGGGCTACTCCTACGAGCAGTACTTC. This sequence joins TRBV5-6 and TRBJ2-7; D assignment may be TRBD1 or TRBD2 (6 bases each). Germline loops: CDR1 SGHDT, CDR2 YYEEEE. CDR3 length: 16 amino acids. The V and J ends lost 3 bases and 0 bases respectively, with 16 bases between them.

The gene calls are TRBV18 and TRBJ1-2; possibly TRBD1 for D (6 bases). Trimming took off 1 base at V and 0 bases at J, with 9 bases between the two ends. The CDR3 is 15 amino acids. Germline V gene sequence: CDR1 KGHSH, CDR2 LQKENI. The CDR3 DNA reads as TGTGCCAGCTCACCACTGGACAGCTCTAACTATGGCTACACCTTC. This encodes CASSPLDSSNYGYTF.